One sample yielded the 15 T cell receptor beta chains listed below, sequenced in a study of blood T cell repertoires in COVID-19. The assay was immunoSEQ multiplex PCR, and TCRdb's table has in-frame clones only and misses some. The table shows 55,000 or so clones, with around 87% occurring only once. Sequencing used peripheral blood. Receptors originate from a man aged 55 to 70 with active or convalescent COVID-19.

This clone was counted a few times. The CDR3, as DNA: TGTGCCAGCAGTGAAGTTTACAGGGCTAATTCACCCCTCCACTTT. Its translation is CASSEVYRANSPLHF. The chain has TRBV2 and TRBJ1-6; D might be TRBD1 (6 bases). The CDR3 is made up of 15 amino acids. From germline, CDR1 is SNHLY and CDR2 FYNNEI. With 1 base removed from V and 6 bases from J, the gap between germline ends came to 10 bases.

CDR3 amino acids: CASSQTGAGITEAFF. In nucleotides, the CDR3 is TGTGCCAGCAGTCAAACAGGGGCGGGAATCACTGAAGCTTTCTTT. The chain carries TRBV6-5 and TRBJ1-1; TRBD1 matches at 7 bases. The V segment lost 5 bases and the J segment 4 bases; nucleotides outside the gene matches: 10. CDR3 size: 15 residues. Germline CDR1 and CDR2: MNHEY and SVGAGI.

This chain uses TRBV5-1 with TRBJ2-5; a weak D match, TRBD2 (6 bases). Trimming removed 3 bases at V and 5 bases at J, with 17 bases between. The germline gives CDR1 SGHRS, CDR2 YFSETQ. The CDR3 is made up of 15 amino acids. The CDR3 protein is CASSWGDSSRETQYF. DNA of the CDR3: TGCGCCAGCAGCTGGGGGGACTCATCGAGGGAGACCCAGTACTTC. Supplemented by reference TRBV5-1 and TRBJ2-5, the full variable domain reads KAGVTQTPRYLIKTRGQQVTLSCSPISGHRSVSWYQQTPGQGLQFLFEYFSETQRNKGNFPGRFSGRQFSNSRSEMNVSTLELGDSALYLCASSWGDSSRETQYFGPGTRLLVL.

Comments on this clone: Germline is not matched at one junction end, which may reflect a read error. The chain uses TRBV7-2 and TRBJ2-5; 9 nucleotides align to TRBD2. The CDR3 spans 14 residues. Germline V CDR1 and CDR2: SGHTA, FQGNSA. For the CDR3, the DNA is TGTGCCAGCAGCCTAGCGGGGCCGCAAGAGACCCAGTACTTC. The encoded protein is CASSLAGPQETQYF.

The chain has TRBV4-1 and TRBJ1-1; no clear D. This CDR3 has 15 residues. V was pared by 3 bases and J by 1 base, with 12 bases between. Germline CDR1 MGHRA, CDR2 YSYEKL. In nucleotides, the CDR3 is TGCGCCAGCAGCCATGTCGGGATACAGAACACTGAAGCTTTCTTT. As protein: CASSHVGIQNTEAFF.

V is TRBV9 and J is TRBJ2-5; TRBD2 aligns across 7 bases. The CDR3 is made up of 15 amino acids. The V segment lost 2 bases and the J segment 5 bases; nucleotides outside the gene matches: 9. CDR1 and CDR2 (germline): SGDLS, YYNGEE. CDR3 DNA sequence: TGTGCCAGCAGCGTCCGGGAGGCGCCCTGGGAGACCCAGTACTTC. The encoded protein is CASSVREAPWETQYF.

This chain links TRBV29-1 with TRBJ1-3, with D perhaps TRBD1 (5 bases). The germline V gene encodes CDR1 SQVTM and CDR2 ANQGSEA. The CDR3 loop spans 13 amino acids. The V end lost 4 bases, the J end lost 2 bases, and 9 bases lay between the germline ends. CDR3 nucleotide sequence: TGCAGCGTTGTCAGGGATACTGGAAACACCATATATTTT. Its protein product is CSVVRDTGNTIYF. Full variable domain (rest looked up from reference TRBV29-1 and TRBJ1-3): SAVISQKPSRDICQRGTSLTIQCQVDSQVTMMFWYRQQPGQSLTLIATANQGSEATYESGFVIDKFPISRPNLTFSTLTVSNMSPEDSSIYLCSVVRDTGNTIYFGEGSWLTVV.

The rearrangement links TRBV24-1 to TRBJ1-3; D unresolved. Germline lookup yields CDR1 KGHDR and CDR2 SFDVKD. The CDR3 runs 15 residues. Trimming left V 4 bases short and J 2 bases short, with 11 bases between. CDR3 coding DNA: TGTGCCACCAGTGACCCCACAAAAGCTGGAAACACCATATATTTT. Translation gives CATSDPTKAGNTIYF.

The V and J genes are TRBV14 and TRBJ1-3, with D possibly matching TRBD1 (5 bases). V was shortened by 4 bases and J by 4 bases, with 14 bases between the two germline ends. CDR1 is SGHDN and CDR2 is FVKESK in the germline V gene. This CDR3 has 15 residues. Written as DNA, the CDR3 is TGTGCCAGCAGCCCTCTACGGGCAGGGGGAAACACCATATATTTT. Amino acid sequence: CASSPLRAGGNTIYF.

V gene TRBV7-8 combines with J gene TRBJ1-3; D is perhaps TRBD1 (5 bases). V shed 2 bases and J shed 4 bases, with 18 bases lying between them. This CDR3 is built from 17 residues. Germline values: CDR1 SGHVS, CDR2 FQNEAQ. The CDR3, as DNA: TGTGCCAGCAGCTTAAAGCCTAGCGGGCAGGGAGGAAACACCATATATTTT. Translated: CASSLKPSGQGGNTIYF.

The chain has TRBV28 and TRBJ1-2, with TRBD1 matching over 8 bases. This CDR3 is built from 13 residues. Germline loops: CDR1 MDHEN, CDR2 SYDVKM. The CDR3 DNA is TGTGCGCTCGGGGCAGGGGGCTCGGATGGCTACACCTTC. Translating it yields CALGAGGSDGYTF.

V and J are TRBV4-3 and TRBJ1-2, with TRBD1 as a possible D gene (6 bases). Germline V gene lookup returns CDR1 LGHNA and CDR2 YSLEER. The CDR3 runs to 16 residues. V lost 0 bases and J lost 4, with 15 bases in between. The CDR3 DNA reads TGCGCCAGCAGCCAAGACTATGGGGGCGGGGGCTATGGCTACACCTTC. Encoded protein: CASSQDYGGGGYGYTF.

The genes are TRBV18 and TRBJ2-7; TRBD1 aligns across 9 bases. The germline CDR1 and CDR2 sequences are KGHSH and LQKENI. The V gene end was trimmed by 1 base and the J gene end by 2 bases; junction bases not matched to a gene: 3. The CDR3 runs to 15 residues. The CDR3 DNA follows: TGTGCCAGCTCACCACAGGGACAGGGTCCCTACGAGCAGTACTTC. Residues: CASSPQGQGPYEQYF.

The gene calls are TRBV6-5 and TRBJ2-7, with TRBD2 identical over 10 bases. Germline V gene sequence: CDR1 MNHEY, CDR2 SVGAGI. There are 16 residues in the CDR3. V shed 0 bases and J 0 bases; nucleotides not matched to a gene: 2. CDR3 sequence: CASSYSTSGRSYEQYF. The CDR3 DNA is TGTGCCAGCAGTTACTCGACTAGCGGGCGCTCCTACGAGCAGTACTTC.

The chain carries TRBV5-1 and TRBJ2-7, with unresolved D. CDR1 is SGHRS, CDR2 YFSETQ, per germline. V lost 0 bases and J 0 bases, leaving 10 bases between the germline ends. This CDR3 is built from 15 residues. In nucleotides, the CDR3 is TGCGCCAGCAGCTTGGTAGAGGTCAACTCCTACGAGCAGTACTTC. It yields the protein CASSLVEVNSYEQYF. The full variable domain, rest sourced from reference TRBV5-1 and TRBJ2-7, is KAGVTQTPRYLIKTRGQQVTLSCSPISGHRSVSWYQQTPGQGLQFLFEYFSETQRNKGNFPGRFSGRQFSNSRSEMNVSTLELGDSALYLCASSLVEVNSYEQYFGPGTRLTVT.